Presented here are 18 T cell receptor beta chains from one specimen sequenced in a study of cytomegalovirus exposure and HLA in healthy donors. Both 60 Vbeta primers and 13 Jbeta primers went into the PCR. This table comes from immunoSEQ multiplex PCR, and its TCRdb copy is limited to in-frame clones, with some not included. The sample lists 200,000 or so clones, 84% occurring once. Material for sequencing was PBMCs. These receptors were collected from a boy between 5 and 17 years old in good health and CMV-seronegative.

The chain is built from TRBV29-1 and TRBJ1-1; possibly TRBD1 for D (6 bases). Trimming cost V 6 bases and J 0 bases, with 14 bases left between them. Germline V CDR1 and CDR2: SQVTM, ANQGSEA. CDR3 size: 14 residues. CDR3 bases: TGCAGCGTCCCCCATGGGGGCCTGAACACTGAAGCTTTCTTT. Protein: CSVPHGGLNTEAFF.

The chain links TRBV27 to TRBJ2-7; weak D call: TRBD1 (6 bases). V gave up 5 bases and J gave up 7 bases, with 15 bases separating them. Germline CDR1 reads MNHEY; CDR2 reads SMNVEV (reference sequence). This CDR3 region has 13 residues. CDR3 loop: CASSLGHRMEQYF. CDR3 bases: TGTGCCAGCAGTCTGGGACACCGTATGGAGCAGTACTTC.

This chain links TRBV7-9 with TRBJ2-5, with TRBD2 as a possible D gene (5 bases). This CDR3 is 15 amino acids long. CDR1 and CDR2 (germline): SEHNR, FQNEAQ (reference sequence). V gave up 3 bases and J gave up 4 bases, with 15 bases separating them. CDR3 in DNA: TGTGCCAGCAGCTTTAAGGGCGGCCGGGGAGAGACCCAGTACTTC. This sequence encodes CASSFKGGRGETQYF.

This chain connects TRBV9 to TRBJ2-3; TRBD2 agrees at 10 bases. Germline values: CDR1 SGDLS, CDR2 YYNGEE. The CDR3 runs to 18 residues. The V gene end was trimmed by 5 bases and the J gene end by 3 bases; junction bases not matched to a gene: 15. DNA for the CDR3: TGTGCCAGCAGACGAAGCGGGGGGGCTATCGGTAAGACAGATACGCAGTATTTT. This encodes CASRRSGGAIGKTDTQYF.

The rearrangement links TRBV9 to TRBJ2-1, with D perhaps matching TRBD1 (5 bases). Germline CDR1 is SGDLS and CDR2 is YYNGEE. V lost 0 bases, J lost 0 bases, and 7 bases lay in between. This CDR3 has 15 residues. Here the CDR3 DNA reads TGTGCCAGCAGCGTAGAGGACACCTCCTACAATGAGCAGTTCTTC. Translating it yields CASSVEDTSYNEQFF.

The CDR3 DNA sequence: TGCGCCAGCAGCCAAGAAACCCAGGGGACGCTGGCCGAGCAGTACTTC. Its translation: CASSQETQGTLAEQYF. V gene TRBV4-1 combines with J gene TRBJ2-7, with D maybe TRBD1 (6 bases). CDR1 is MGHRA and CDR2 is YSYEKL in the germline V gene. CDR3 length: 16 amino acids. V was shortened by 0 bases and J by 6 bases, with 18 bases between the two germline ends.

The chain carries TRBV7-9 and TRBJ2-5; the match to TRBD2 covers 12 bases. Germline CDR1 reads SEHNR; CDR2 reads FQNEAQ (reference sequence). Losses at the gene ends were 5 bases for V and 9 bases for J; bases not matched to a gene: 4. This CDR3 has 13 amino acids. The CDR3 DNA is TGTGCCAGCAGCCTGGGGACTAGCGGGCCCCAGTACTTC. This gives the protein CASSLGTSGPQYF.

V is TRBV7-2 and J is TRBJ2-5; D unresolved. Trimming removed 5 bases from V and 4 bases from J, with 11 bases in between. Per the germline V gene, CDR1 is SGHTA and CDR2 is FQGNSA. The CDR3 is made up of 13 amino acids. CDR3 nucleotides: TGTGCCAGCAGCCCCTCTATAACAGAGACCCAGTACTTC. Translated: CASSPSITETQYF.

This rearrangement joins TRBV9 to TRBJ1-4; no clear D. The CDR3 has 15 residues. Germline CDR1 is SGDLS and CDR2 is YYNGEE. V was shortened by 0 bases and J by 3 bases, with 9 bases between the two germline ends. The CDR3 is CASSVGGDPNEKLFF. In DNA, the CDR3 is TGTGCCAGCAGCGTAGGAGGTGATCCTAATGAAAAACTGTTTTTT. The complete variable domain, with remaining parts taken from reference TRBV9 and TRBJ1-4, reads DSGVTQTPKHLITATGQRVTLRCSPRSGDLSVYWYQQSLDQGLQFLIQYYNGEERAKGNILERFSAQQFPDLHSELNLSSLELGDSALYFCASSVGGDPNEKLFFGSGTQLSVL.

This chain links TRBV14 with TRBJ1-6; D perhaps matches TRBD1 (5 bases). CDR1 is SGHDN and CDR2 is FVKESK in the germline V gene. Deletions cut 1 base from V and 4 bases from J, with 8 bases between. The CDR3 runs 15 residues. CDR3 region: CASSQVGGYNSPLHF. The CDR3 nucleotides are TGTGCCAGCAGCCAAGTTGGGGGGTATAATTCACCCCTCCACTTT.

The chain is built from TRBV9 and TRBJ2-3, with TRBD2 identical over 9 bases. The germline V gene has CDR1 SGDLS and CDR2 YYNGEE. The CDR3 totals 16 residues. J gave up 5 bases and V 1 base, and 8 bases lay outside the gene matches. DNA of the CDR3: TGTGCCAGCAGCGTACAGCGGGGGGCCTCCGGAGATACGCAGTATTTT. The encoded protein is CASSVQRGASGDTQYF.

The chain is built from TRBV6-5 and TRBJ2-5; D not certain. The CDR3 contains 13 residues. V was trimmed by 1 base and J by 11 bases, leaving 14 bases between them. Germline lookup yields CDR1 MNHEY and CDR2 SVGAGI. The CDR3 reads CASSYLLVGEQYF. DNA for the CDR3: TGTGCCAGCAGTTACTTACTCGTTGGAGAGCAGTACTTC.

The chain uses TRBV4-1 and TRBJ2-1; TRBD2 matches 8 bases. CDR1 and CDR2 (germline): MGHRA, YSYEKL. V shed 1 base, J shed 8 bases, and the junction held 7 bases outside the gene matches. The CDR3 has 15 residues. This chain's CDR3 is CASSQGQREIDEQFF. Written as DNA, the CDR3 is TGCGCCAGCAGCCAAGGACAGCGGGAGATCGATGAGCAGTTCTTC.

The chain links TRBV15 to TRBJ1-5, with D possibly matching TRBD1 (5 bases). The germline V gene has CDR1 LNHNV and CDR2 YYDKDF (reference sequence). This CDR3 comprises 14 residues. V lost 3 bases, J lost 2 bases, and 8 bases lay in between. CDR3 in amino acids: CATSRVGGNQPQHF. The DNA for the CDR3 is TGTGCCACCAGCAGGGTAGGGGGCAATCAGCCCCAGCATTTT. Full variable domain (rest looked up from reference TRBV15 and TRBJ1-5): DAMVIQNPRYQVTQFGKPVTLSCSQTLNHNVMYWYQQKSSQAPKLLFHYYDKDFNNEADTPDNFQSRRPNTSFCFLDIRSPGLGDTAMYLCATSRVGGNQPQHFGDGTRLSIL.

The J gene is TRBJ2-5, the V gene TRBV9; 12 bases fit TRBD2. Germline assignment: CDR1 SGDLS and CDR2 YYNGEE. The CDR3 has 16 amino acids. Trimming removed 4 bases from V and 5 bases from J; junction bases left unmatched: 9. CDR3 in DNA: TGTGCCAGCAGCACGCCCCGACTAGCGGGGGAGGAGACCCAGTACTTC. Protein: CASSTPRLAGEETQYF.

The chain combines TRBV5-1 with TRBJ2-1; a possible D gene is TRBD2 (6 bases). The CDR3 has 15 amino acids. From germline, CDR1 is SGHRS and CDR2 YFSETQ. The V end was cut by 2 bases, the J end by 0 bases, with 9 bases between. The CDR3 DNA reads TGCGCCAGCAGCTTAGACGGGAGCTCCTACAATGAGCAGTTCTTC. Encoded protein: CASSLDGSSYNEQFF.

This clone was found once. The chain has TRBV6-1 and TRBJ2-7, with 15 bases matching TRBD2. Germline lookup yields CDR1 MNHNS and CDR2 SASEGT. This CDR3 is 16 amino acids long. V lost 4 bases to trimming and J lost 2 bases; unmatched junction nucleotides: 3. The CDR3 protein is CASSVGLAGGPYEQYF. In DNA, the CDR3 is TGTGCCAGCAGTGTAGGACTAGCGGGGGGGCCCTACGAGCAGTACTTC.

The V gene is TRBV30, the J gene TRBJ1-1, with unresolved D. V lost 0 bases and J lost 4, with 9 bases in between. CDR3 length: 13 amino acids. Per the germline V gene, CDR1 is GTSNPN and CDR2 is SVGIG (reference sequence). In DNA form, the CDR3 reads TGTGCCTGGAGTGTTGGAGGACCCACTGAAGCTTTCTTT. Protein product: CAWSVGGPTEAFF.